This entry concerns a single T cell receptor (beta chain). The data were obtained in a study of blood T cell repertoires in COVID-19. The method was immunoSEQ multiplex PCR; TCRdb's version includes in-frame clones alone and lacks a portion of them. The sample holds around 240,000 clones; 85% to 90% are singletons and the top ten take approximately 0.9%. Before they entered the study, exposed participants had met a COVID-19 case within 2 weeks. The ends lost 2 bases at V and 0 bases at J; junction bases unmatched: 5. This CDR3 has 17 amino acids. Germline V gene sequence: CDR1 SGDLS, CDR2 YYNGEE. The chain carries TRBV9 and TRBJ2-5; 12 positions agree with TRBD2. The origin of this receptor is a man aged 50-60 years who had been exposed to COVID-19. Sequencing was done on a sample of PBMCs or T cells enriched from blood (not recorded which). The CDR3 bases are TGTGCCAGCAGCGTTTCTAGCGGGAGGGCCTACCAAGAGACCCAGTACTTC. Its protein product is CASSVSSGRAYQETQYF. The full variable domain, rest sourced from reference TRBV9 and TRBJ2-5, is DSGVTQTPKHLITATGQRVTLRCSPRSGDLSVYWYQQSLDQGLQFLIQYYNGEERAKGNILERFSAQQFPDLHSELNLSSLELGDSALYFCASSVSSGRAYQETQYFGPGTRLLVL.